The TCR beta chain described here comes from a study of blood T cells in healthy people across ages. Looking at the study overall: In model experiments, template switching was able to capture about one barcoded beta molecule for every two T cells that were present. Study results and caveats: Versus aged donors, long-lived donors had higher diversity and more naive CD4+ cells.

A second about 6 to 12 cycle PCR used barcoded and J-beta primers. The template-switch adaptor was a 5' adaptor with 12 random nucleotides. It tagged each cDNA molecule. TCRdb re-called the 5' RACE reads with MiXCR, one entry per CDR3 protein. This table has hundreds of thousands of distinct CDR3 sequences, approximately 53% appearing once. Concerning this clonotype: Its cognate antigen is unknown.

Germline values: CDR1 DFQATT, CDR2 SNEGSKA (reference sequence). The V and J ends lost 1 base and 0 bases respectively, with 17 bases between them. CDR3 length: 17 residues. Every donor provided 7.5 to 10 milliliters of peripheral blood. The sample was blood. This sequence joins TRBV20-1 and TRBJ2-3; maybe TRBD2 (7 bases). The origin of this receptor is a man aged 35-49 years in good health. CDR3 sequence: CSARGRGAGASTDTQYF. CDR3 DNA: TGCAGTGCTAGAGGCCGGGGGGCGGGGGCTAGCACAGATACGCAGTATTTT.